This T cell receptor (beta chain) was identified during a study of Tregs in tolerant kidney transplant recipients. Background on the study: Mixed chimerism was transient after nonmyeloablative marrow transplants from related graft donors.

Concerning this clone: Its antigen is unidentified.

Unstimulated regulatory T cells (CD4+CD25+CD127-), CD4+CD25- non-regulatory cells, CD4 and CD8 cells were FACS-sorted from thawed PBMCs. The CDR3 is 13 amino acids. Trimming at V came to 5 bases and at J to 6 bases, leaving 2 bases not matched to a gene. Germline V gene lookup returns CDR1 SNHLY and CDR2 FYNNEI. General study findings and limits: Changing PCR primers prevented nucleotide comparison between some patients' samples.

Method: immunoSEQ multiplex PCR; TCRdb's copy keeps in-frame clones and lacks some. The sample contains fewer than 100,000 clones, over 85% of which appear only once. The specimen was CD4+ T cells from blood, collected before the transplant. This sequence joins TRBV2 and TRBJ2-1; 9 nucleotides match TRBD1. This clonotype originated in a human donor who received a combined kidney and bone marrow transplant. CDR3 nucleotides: TGTGCCAGCAGTTTGGACAGGGGCAATGAGCAGTTCTTC. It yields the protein CASSLDRGNEQFF.